One sample yielded the 3 T cell receptor beta chains listed below, sequenced in a study of T-cell memory formation after mild COVID-19. TCRdb re-derived calls from the 5' RACE reads in MiXCR, one entry per CDR3 protein. The sample yields some 440,000 distinct CDR3 sequences, around a quarter seen once. The sample was PBMCs or a T cell subset sorted from them (not recorded which). Source of these receptors: an adult woman who had mild COVID-19 (a few samples of this study predate the infection). Cell type and time point are not known.

The chain couples TRBV12-3 or TRBV12-4 to TRBJ2-7; a weak D match, TRBD2 (6 bases). Trimming removed 6 bases at V and 1 base at J, with 19 bases between. The CDR3 runs to 16 residues. Here the CDR3 reads CASSPGFLAGSYEQYF. CDR3 sequence (DNA): TGTGCCAGCAGCCCAGGTTTCCTGGCGGGATCCTACGAGCAGTACTTC.

The rearrangement links TRBV7-9 to TRBJ2-5; a possible D gene is TRBD1 (6 bases). Looked up from germline, CDR1 is SEHNR and CDR2 is FQNEAQ (reference sequence). The CDR3 contains 15 residues. Trimming pared 1 base from V and 4 bases from J, leaving 13 bases between. DNA for the CDR3: TGTGCCAGCAGCTTAGAGGGTGACAGGAGAGAGACCCAGTACTTC. Protein: CASSLEGDRRETQYF.

The chain employs TRBV29-1 and TRBJ2-5; the D is unclear. CDR1 SQVTM and CDR2 ANQGSEA come from the germline V gene. CDR3 length equals 12 residues. V lost 3 bases and J lost 0, with 5 bases in between. CDR3 nucleotides: TGCAGCGTTGATTTAGACCAAGAGACCCAGTACTTC. Its translation is CSVDLDQETQYF.